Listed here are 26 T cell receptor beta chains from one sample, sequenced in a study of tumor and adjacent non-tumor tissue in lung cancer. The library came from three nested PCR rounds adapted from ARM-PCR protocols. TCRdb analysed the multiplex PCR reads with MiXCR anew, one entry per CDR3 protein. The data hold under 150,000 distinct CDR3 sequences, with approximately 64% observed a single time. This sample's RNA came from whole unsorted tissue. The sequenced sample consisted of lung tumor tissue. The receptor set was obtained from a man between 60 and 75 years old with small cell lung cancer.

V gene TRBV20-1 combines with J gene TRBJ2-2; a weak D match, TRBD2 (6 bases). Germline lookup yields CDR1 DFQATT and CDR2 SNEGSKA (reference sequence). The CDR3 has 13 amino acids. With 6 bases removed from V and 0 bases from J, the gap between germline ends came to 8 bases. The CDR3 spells CSARTTNTGELFF. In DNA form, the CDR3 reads TGCAGTGCCCGGACTACGAACACCGGGGAGCTGTTTTTT.

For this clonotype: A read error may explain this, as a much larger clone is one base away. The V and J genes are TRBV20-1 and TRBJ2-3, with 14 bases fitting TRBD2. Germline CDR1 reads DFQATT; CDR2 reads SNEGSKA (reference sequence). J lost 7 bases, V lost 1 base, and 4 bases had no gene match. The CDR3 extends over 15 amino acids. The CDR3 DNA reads TGCAGTGCTAGAGGACTAGCGGGGGGGAAATATACGCAGTATTTT. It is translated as CSARGLAGGKYTQYF.

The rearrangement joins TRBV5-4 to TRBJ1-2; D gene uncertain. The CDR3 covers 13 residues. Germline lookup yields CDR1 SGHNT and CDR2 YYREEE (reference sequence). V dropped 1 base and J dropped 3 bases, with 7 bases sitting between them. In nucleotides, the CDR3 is TGTGCCAGCAGCTTGACTCCCGACTATGGCTACACCTTC. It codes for CASSLTPDYGYTF.

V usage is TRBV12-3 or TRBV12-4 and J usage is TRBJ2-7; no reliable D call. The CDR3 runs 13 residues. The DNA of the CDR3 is TGTGCCAGTAGTTATGGGGATTCCTACGAGCAGTACGTC. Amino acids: CASSYGDSYEQYV.

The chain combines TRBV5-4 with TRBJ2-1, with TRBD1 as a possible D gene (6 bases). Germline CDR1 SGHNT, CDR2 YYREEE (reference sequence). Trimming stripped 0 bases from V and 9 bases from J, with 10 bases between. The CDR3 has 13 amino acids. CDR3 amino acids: CASSLDRVGEQFF. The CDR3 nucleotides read TGTGCCAGCAGCTTGGACAGGGTAGGTGAGCAGTTCTTC.

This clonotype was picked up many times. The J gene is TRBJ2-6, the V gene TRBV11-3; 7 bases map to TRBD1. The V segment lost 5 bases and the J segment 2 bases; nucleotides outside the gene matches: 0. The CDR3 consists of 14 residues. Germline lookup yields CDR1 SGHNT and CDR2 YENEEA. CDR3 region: CASSQGAGANVLTF. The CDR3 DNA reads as TGTGCCAGCAGCCAGGGGGCTGGGGCCAACGTCCTGACTTTC.

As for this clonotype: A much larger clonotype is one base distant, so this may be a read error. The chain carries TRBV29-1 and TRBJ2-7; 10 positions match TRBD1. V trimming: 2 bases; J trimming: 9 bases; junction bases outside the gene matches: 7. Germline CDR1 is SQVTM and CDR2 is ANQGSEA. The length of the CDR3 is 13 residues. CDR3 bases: TGCAGCGTTGAACCCGGGACAGGGGCCGGGCAGTACTTC. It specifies CSVEPGTGAGQYF.

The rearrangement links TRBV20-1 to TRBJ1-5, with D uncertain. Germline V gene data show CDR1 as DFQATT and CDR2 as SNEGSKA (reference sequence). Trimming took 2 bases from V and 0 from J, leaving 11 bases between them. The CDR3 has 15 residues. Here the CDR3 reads CSARMASNSNQPQHF. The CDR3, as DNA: TGCAGTGCTAGAATGGCAAGTAATAGCAATCAGCCCCAGCATTTT.

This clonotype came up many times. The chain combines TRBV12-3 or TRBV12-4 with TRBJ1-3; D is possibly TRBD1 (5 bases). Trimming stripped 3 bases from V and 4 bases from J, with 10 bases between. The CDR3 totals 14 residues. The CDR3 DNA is TGTGCCAGCAGTTTGCAGGGTTGGGGAAACACCATATATTTT. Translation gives CASSLQGWGNTIYF.

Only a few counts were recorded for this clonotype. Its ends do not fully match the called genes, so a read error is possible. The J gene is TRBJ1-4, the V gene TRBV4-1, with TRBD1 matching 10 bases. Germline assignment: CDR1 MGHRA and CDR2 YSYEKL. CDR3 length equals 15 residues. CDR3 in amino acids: CASSRGTGEGGKLFF. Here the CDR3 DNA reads TGCGCCAGCAGCCGGGGGACAGGGGAAGGCGGAAAACTATTTTTT.

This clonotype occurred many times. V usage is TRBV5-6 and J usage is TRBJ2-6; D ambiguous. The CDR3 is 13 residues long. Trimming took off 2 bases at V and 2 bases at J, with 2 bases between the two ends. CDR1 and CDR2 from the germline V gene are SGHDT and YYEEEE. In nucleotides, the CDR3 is TGTGCCAGCAGCTTTGCTGGGGCCAACGTCCTGACTTTC. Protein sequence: CASSFAGANVLTF.

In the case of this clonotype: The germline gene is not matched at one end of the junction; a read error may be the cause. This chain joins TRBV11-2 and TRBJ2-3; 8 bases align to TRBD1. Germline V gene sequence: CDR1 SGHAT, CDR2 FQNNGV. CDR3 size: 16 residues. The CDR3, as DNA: TGTGCTAGGAGCGTAGGGACAGGCTTGAACACAGATACGCTGTATTTT. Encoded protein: CARSVGTGLNTDTLYF.

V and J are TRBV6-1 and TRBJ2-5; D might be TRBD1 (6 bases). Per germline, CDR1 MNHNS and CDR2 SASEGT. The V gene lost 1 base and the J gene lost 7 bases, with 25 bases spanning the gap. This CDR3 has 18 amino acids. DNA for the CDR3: TGTGCCAGCAGTGAAGGGGAAGGGGAAAGGGGGATGCGTAGGACCCAGTACTTC. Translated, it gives CASSEGEGERGMRRTQYF.

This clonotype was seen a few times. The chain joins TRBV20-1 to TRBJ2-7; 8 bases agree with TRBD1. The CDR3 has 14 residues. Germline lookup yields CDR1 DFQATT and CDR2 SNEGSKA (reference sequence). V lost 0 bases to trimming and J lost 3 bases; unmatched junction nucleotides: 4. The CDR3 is CSAREDRVNYEQYF. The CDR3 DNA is TGCAGTGCTAGAGAGGACAGGGTAAACTACGAGCAGTACTTC.

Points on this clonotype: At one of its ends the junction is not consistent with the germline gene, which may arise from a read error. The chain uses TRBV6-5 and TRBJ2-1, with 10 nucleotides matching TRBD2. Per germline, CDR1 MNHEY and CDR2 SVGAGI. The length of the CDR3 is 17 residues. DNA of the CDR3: TGTGCCAGCAGTTACTCGATCTGGGGACTAGCGTACAATAAGCAGTTCTTC. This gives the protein CASSYSIWGLAYNKQFF.

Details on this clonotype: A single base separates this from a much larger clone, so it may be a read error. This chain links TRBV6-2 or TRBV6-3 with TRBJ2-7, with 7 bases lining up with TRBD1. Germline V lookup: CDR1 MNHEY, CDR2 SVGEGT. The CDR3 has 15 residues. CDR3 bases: TGTGTCAGCAGTTCCCACCGGGACAGCCGCTACGAGCAGTACGTC. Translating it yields CVSSSHRDSRYEQYV.

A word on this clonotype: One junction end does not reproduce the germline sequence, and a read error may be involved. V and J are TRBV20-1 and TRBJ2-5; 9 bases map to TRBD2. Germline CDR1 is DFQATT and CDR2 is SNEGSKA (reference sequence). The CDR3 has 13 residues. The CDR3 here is CSALGLARETQYF. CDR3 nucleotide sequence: TGCAGTGCCCTGGGACTAGCTAGGGAGACCCAATACTTC.

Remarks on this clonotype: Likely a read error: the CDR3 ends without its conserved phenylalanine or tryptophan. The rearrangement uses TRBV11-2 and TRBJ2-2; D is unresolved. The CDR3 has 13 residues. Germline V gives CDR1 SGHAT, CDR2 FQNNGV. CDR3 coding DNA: TGTCCCAGCAGCACCTCCCTGGGAGGGGAGCTGTTTCTT. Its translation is CPSSTSLGGELFL.

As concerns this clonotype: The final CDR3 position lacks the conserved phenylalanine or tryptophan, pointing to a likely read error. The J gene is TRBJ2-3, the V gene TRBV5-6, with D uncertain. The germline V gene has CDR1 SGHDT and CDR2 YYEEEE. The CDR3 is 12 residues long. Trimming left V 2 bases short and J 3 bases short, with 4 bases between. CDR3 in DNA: TGTGCCAGCAGCTTCGCGACAGATACGCAGTATTTA. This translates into CASSFATDTQYL.

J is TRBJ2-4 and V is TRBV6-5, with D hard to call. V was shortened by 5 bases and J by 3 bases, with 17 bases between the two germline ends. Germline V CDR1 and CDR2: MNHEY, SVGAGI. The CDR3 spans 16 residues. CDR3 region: CASSPTDGQSKNIQYF. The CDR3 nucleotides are TGTGCCAGCAGTCCCACAGACGGCCAAAGCAAAAACATTCAGTACTTC.

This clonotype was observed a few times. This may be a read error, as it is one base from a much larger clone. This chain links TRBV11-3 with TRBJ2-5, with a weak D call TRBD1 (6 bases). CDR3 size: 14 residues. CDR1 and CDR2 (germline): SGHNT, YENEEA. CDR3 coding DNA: TGTGTCAGCAGCCCCGGACAGAACCAAGAGACCCAGTACTTC. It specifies CVSSPGQNQETQYF.

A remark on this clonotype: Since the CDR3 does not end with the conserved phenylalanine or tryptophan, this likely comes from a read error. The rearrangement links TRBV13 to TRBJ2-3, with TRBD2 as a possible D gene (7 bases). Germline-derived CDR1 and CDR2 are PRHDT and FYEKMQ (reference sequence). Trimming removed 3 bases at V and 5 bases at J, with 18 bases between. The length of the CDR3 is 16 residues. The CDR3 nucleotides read TGTGCCAGCAGCTTCAGGGCTAAGGGGGGGGGAGATACGCAGTATTTA. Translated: CASSFRAKGGGDTQYL.

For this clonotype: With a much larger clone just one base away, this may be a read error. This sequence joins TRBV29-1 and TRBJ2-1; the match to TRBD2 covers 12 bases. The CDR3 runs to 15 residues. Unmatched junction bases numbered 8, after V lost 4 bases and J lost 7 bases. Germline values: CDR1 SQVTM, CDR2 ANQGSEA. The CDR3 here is CSVAFGTSGLNEQFF. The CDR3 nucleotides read TGCAGCGTTGCCTTCGGGACTAGCGGGCTTAATGAGCAGTTCTTC.

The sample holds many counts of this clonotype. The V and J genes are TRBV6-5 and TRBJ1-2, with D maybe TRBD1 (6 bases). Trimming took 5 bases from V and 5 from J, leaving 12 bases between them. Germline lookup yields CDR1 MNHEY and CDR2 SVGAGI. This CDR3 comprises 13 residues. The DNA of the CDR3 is TGTGCCAGCAGTCCCAGGCAGGGGTATGGCTACACCTTC. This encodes CASSPRQGYGYTF.

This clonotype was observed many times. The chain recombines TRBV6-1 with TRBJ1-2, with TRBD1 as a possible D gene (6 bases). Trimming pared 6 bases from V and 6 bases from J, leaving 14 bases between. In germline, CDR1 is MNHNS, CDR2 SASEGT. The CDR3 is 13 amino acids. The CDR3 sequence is CASRRTGYDGYTF. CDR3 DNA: TGTGCCAGCAGAAGAACAGGGTACGATGGCTACACCTTC.

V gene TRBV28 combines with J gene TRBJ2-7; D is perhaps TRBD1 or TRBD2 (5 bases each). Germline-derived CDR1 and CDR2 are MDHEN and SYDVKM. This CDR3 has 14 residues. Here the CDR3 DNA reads TGTGCCAGCAGGTTCTCGGGACCGTCCTACGAGCAGTGTGTC. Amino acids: CASRFSGPSYEQCV.